This T cell receptor (beta chain) was sequenced for a study of blood T cell repertoires in COVID-19. Study in general: Specimens from acute and convalescent COVID-19 originated in the United States, Italy and Spain. Sources were T cells, B-cell-depleted T cells, or PBMCs; the material itself was cDNA or gDNA.

How the authors handled the data: For nucleated cells, counts were estimated from reference gene primer amplification. Using immunoSEQ multiplex PCR, the repertoire was profiled, and TCRdb retains in-frame clones only, with some absent. The DNA was the basis for D and trimming; V, J and clone size are from that table. The sample has roughly 83,000 clones, roughly 86% seen once. The clonotype was recovered from a man aged 45-65 years with active COVID-19. The sequenced material came from peripheral blood.

The CDR3: CASRLGLAGGTDTQYF. The CDR3 coding sequence is TGTGCCAGCAGACTGGGACTAGCCGGGGGCACAGATACGCAGTATTTT. V and J are TRBV2 and TRBJ2-3; 9 bases map to TRBD2. Germline assignment: CDR1 SNHLY and CDR2 FYNNEI. The CDR3 covers 16 residues. Trimming at V came to 6 bases and at J to 1 base, leaving 8 bases not matched to a gene. The variable domain in full, with the rest retrieved from reference TRBV2 and TRBJ2-3, is EPEVTQTPSHQVTQMGQEVILRCVPISNHLYFYWYRQILGQKVEFLVSFYNNEISEKSEIFDDQFSVERPDGSNFTLKIRSTKLEDSAMYFCASRLGLAGGTDTQYFGPGTRLTVL.